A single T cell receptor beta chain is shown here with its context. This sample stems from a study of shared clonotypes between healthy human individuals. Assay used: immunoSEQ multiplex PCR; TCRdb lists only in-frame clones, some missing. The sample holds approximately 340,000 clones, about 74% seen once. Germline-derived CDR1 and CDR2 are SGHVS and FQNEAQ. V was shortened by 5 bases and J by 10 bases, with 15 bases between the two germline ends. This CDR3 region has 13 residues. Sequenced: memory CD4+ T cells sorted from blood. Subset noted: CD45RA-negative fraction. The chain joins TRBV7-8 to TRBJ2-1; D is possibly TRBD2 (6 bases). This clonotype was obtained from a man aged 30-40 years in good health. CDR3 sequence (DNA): TGTGCCAGCAGCCCCTTGGGTGCGGGAGAGCAGTTCTTC. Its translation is CASSPLGAGEQFF.